Following are 17 T cell receptor beta chains from one sample sequenced in a study of blood T cells in healthy people across ages (dated by TCRdb to about 2015). The library was obtained by 5' RACE. Sequencing was performed on an Illumina HiSeq 2500. A second PCR of about 7 to 12 cycles was run with a J-beta primer mix and a sample-barcoded 5' primer. TCRdb took the public reads, trimmed them with fastp at Q25, ran MiXCR for clone calling and kept in-frame beta chains. Each record represents a unique CDR3 protein, reported with the most common genes and DNA among its rows. The sample table contains roughly 680,000 distinct CDR3 sequences; only one count was recorded for over 40% of them. The top ten constitute around an eighth of the sample. The specimen was blood. These TCRs come from a woman older than 75 in good health.

The J gene is TRBJ2-3, the V gene TRBV4-3; D is unresolved. The CDR3 spans 16 residues. Germline CDR1 LGHNA, CDR2 YSLEER. V was cut by 0 bases and J by 0 bases, with 10 bases left in between. The CDR3 DNA sequence: TGCGCCAGCAGCCAAGACGCAGAACCTAGCACAGATACGCAGTATTTT. Protein sequence: CASSQDAEPSTDTQYF.

In this sample, this clonotype turned up many times. V is TRBV18 and J is TRBJ2-3; either TRBD1 or TRBD2 may fit D (5 bases each). The CDR3 totals 15 residues. Trimming stripped 1 base from V and 6 bases from J, with 14 bases between. Germline-derived CDR1 and CDR2 are KGHSH and LQKENI. The CDR3 DNA follows: TGTGCCAGCTCACCACGCTCTGAGGGGTTGGATACGCAGTATTTT. It yields the protein CASSPRSEGLDTQYF.

At least ten counts were recorded for this clonotype. This rearrangement joins TRBV5-1 to TRBJ1-2; D not certain. Looked up from germline, CDR1 is SGHRS and CDR2 is YFSETQ. V shed 4 bases and J shed 4 bases, with 14 bases lying between them. CDR3 length equals 14 residues. The CDR3 is CASSTEPGSYGYTF. In DNA, the CDR3 is TGCGCCAGCAGCACTGAACCCGGGTCCTATGGCTACACCTTC. The whole variable domain, remainder taken from reference TRBV5-1 and TRBJ1-2, is KAGVTQTPRYLIKTRGQQVTLSCSPISGHRSVSWYQQTPGQGLQFLFEYFSETQRNKGNFPGRFSGRQFSNSRSEMNVSTLELGDSALYLCASSTEPGSYGYTFGSGTRLTVV.

Note on this clonotype: A single base separates this from a much larger clone, so it may be a read error. The chain recombines TRBV7-3 with TRBJ1-4, with D possibly being TRBD1 (6 bases). Germline-derived CDR1 and CDR2 are SGHTA and FQGTGA. Deletions cut 4 bases from V and 8 bases from J, with 17 bases between. The CDR3 is 15 residues long. Here the CDR3 DNA reads TGTGCCAGCAGCTCGGCAGGGGTCCCAGGGGAAAAACTGTTTTTT. Its translation is CASSSAGVPGEKLFF.

The chain links TRBV20-1 to TRBJ1-5; D remains unclear. Germline V gives CDR1 DFQATT, CDR2 SNEGSKA (reference sequence). The CDR3 loop spans 14 amino acids. V shed 3 bases and J shed 2 bases, with 11 bases lying between them. CDR3 nucleotide sequence: TGCAGTGCTAGCGAAGTGAACTGCAATCAGCCCCAGCATTTT. Protein: CSASEVNCNQPQHF.

CDR3 DNA: TGTGCTAGCGGGGACTACTCTCGGGGCTACACCTTC. It is translated as CASGDYSRGYTF. The chain recombines TRBV12-3 or TRBV12-4 with TRBJ1-2, with D tentatively TRBD1 (5 bases). The CDR3 spans 12 residues.

The chain links TRBV20-1 to TRBJ2-2; D is perhaps TRBD1 or TRBD2 (5 bases each). V lost 5 bases and J 7 bases, leaving 11 bases between the germline ends. The CDR3 totals 12 residues. Germline values: CDR1 DFQATT, CDR2 SNEGSKA (reference sequence). In DNA, the CDR3 is TGCAGTGCTGGGGGTGGGGTCGGGGAGCTGTTTTTT. Translating it yields CSAGGGVGELFF.

Many counts were recorded for this clonotype. Here the CDR3 DNA reads TGCAGCGTTGAAGGGGGGCTAGCGGGACCCTACGAGCAGTACTTC. Amino acids: CSVEGGLAGPYEQYF. The chain combines TRBV29-1 with TRBJ2-7; 9 bases line up with TRBD2. Trimming at V came to 1 base and at J to 2 bases, leaving 6 bases not matched to a gene. This CDR3 has 15 amino acids. Per germline, CDR1 SQVTM and CDR2 ANQGSEA.

This clonotype was counted once. The chain employs TRBV29-1 and TRBJ2-5; a possible D gene is TRBD2 (6 bases). The assigned J gene may be wrong: the sequence end matches TRBJ2-7 better. CDR3 length: 13 amino acids. In germline, CDR1 is SQVTM, CDR2 ANQGSEA. CDR3 DNA: TGCAGCGTTGCGGCTAGCGCCTCCTACGAGCAGTACTTC. Residues: CSVAASASYEQYF.

This clonotype was counted ten times or more. This chain connects TRBV24-1 to TRBJ2-3; no clear D gene. Germline values: CDR1 KGHDR, CDR2 SFDVKD. There are 15 residues in the CDR3. V lost 5 bases and J lost 1, with 12 bases in between. This CDR3 is CATSAPRTGTDTQYF. In DNA form, the CDR3 reads TGTGCCACCAGTGCTCCGAGGACGGGCACAGATACGCAGTATTTT.

The V and J genes are TRBV2 and TRBJ2-5; 7 nucleotides line up with TRBD1. The CDR3 loop spans 14 amino acids. CDR1 and CDR2 from the germline V gene are SNHLY and FYNNEI. Trimming removed 6 bases from V and 5 bases from J; junction bases left unmatched: 9. CDR3 loop: CASRATGSLETQYF. The DNA of the CDR3 is TGTGCCAGCAGGGCGACAGGGAGTTTGGAGACCCAGTACTTC.

This clonotype was observed at least ten times. The chain has TRBV20-1 and TRBJ2-5, with D perhaps assigned TRBD1 or TRBD2 (6 bases each). CDR1 and CDR2 (germline): DFQATT, SNEGSKA (reference sequence). The CDR3 runs to 13 residues. The germline V and J ends were trimmed by 6 bases and 0 bases, with 11 bases remaining between them. CDR3 protein: CSAPGEDQETQYF. Written as DNA, the CDR3 is TGCAGTGCCCCAGGGGAGGACCAAGAGACCCAGTACTTC.

This clonotype has ten or more counts. The chain links TRBV20-1 to TRBJ2-7, with D perhaps matching TRBD2 (5 bases). There are 13 residues in the CDR3. CDR1 is DFQATT and CDR2 is SNEGSKA in the germline V gene (reference sequence). V dropped 5 bases and J dropped 0 bases, with 11 bases sitting between them. In DNA form, the CDR3 reads TGCAGTGCTTACGGGGAAAGCTCCTACGAGCAGTACTTC. This sequence encodes CSAYGESSYEQYF.

Remarks on this clonotype: Because the CDR3 is missing its conserved closing phenylalanine or tryptophan, this is likely a read error. The chain couples TRBV28 to TRBJ2-6; D ambiguous. Germline V gene sequence: CDR1 MDHEN, CDR2 SYDVKM. CDR3 length: 16 residues. Trimming shortened V by 2 bases and J by 2 bases, and 10 bases separated the two germline ends. The CDR3: CASSLRQPAGANVLTV. The CDR3 DNA sequence: TGTGCCAGCAGTTTACGGCAGCCAGCTGGGGCCAACGTCCTGACTGTC.

This chain joins TRBV7-8 and TRBJ2-1; TRBD2 aligns across 7 bases. The DNA end favors TRBJ2-7, so the J call may be wrong. This CDR3 region has 16 residues. Per germline, CDR1 SGHVS and CDR2 FQNEAQ. For the CDR3, the DNA is TGTGCCAGCAGCTTAGTCCCTAGCGGTGAATACAATGAGCAGTACTTC. Its translation: CASSLVPSGEYNEQYF.

V gene TRBV20-1 combines with J gene TRBJ2-3; D remains unclear. CDR1 and CDR2 (germline): DFQATT, SNEGSKA (reference sequence). The V end was cut by 5 bases, the J end by 4 bases, with 7 bases between. The length of the CDR3 is 11 residues. This chain's CDR3 is CSALLSDTQYF. DNA for the CDR3: TGCAGTGCTCTTCTGTCAGATACGCAGTATTTT.

This clonotype was observed many times. J is TRBJ2-1 and V is TRBV2; 7 bases map to TRBD2. CDR3 size: 17 residues. The germline V gene encodes CDR1 SNHLY and CDR2 FYNNEI. Trimming cost V 1 base and J 2 bases; bases outside gene matches: 8. DNA of the CDR3: TGTGCCAGCAGTGAAGATCAGGCGGGGGACCCCTACAATGAGCAGTTCTTC. Translation: CASSEDQAGDPYNEQFF.